This TCR beta chain was retrieved from a study of persistence of HIV-infected CD4 T cells. In the case of this clone: Its antigen remains unidentified.

Study-wide findings and caveats: Degenerate expanded CDR3beta sequences were enriched among CMV- and Gag-responding cells.

The libraries were made with immunoSEQ version 4 in survey mode. Libraries were prepared by immunoSEQ multiplex PCR; TCRdb keeps only in-frame clonotypes and omits some of them. This sample has more than 30,000 clones, with 65% to 75% found just once. Germline loops: CDR1 MDHEN, CDR2 SYDVKM. V dropped 7 bases and J dropped 5 bases, with 21 bases sitting between them. This CDR3 spans 15 amino acids. The stimulus was an HIV-1 Gag 15-mer peptide pool, about 1 ug/peptide/mL. Sorting of responding CD4+ T cells relied on upregulated CD40 ligand together with CD69. CD4+ T cell counts exceeded 400 cells/uL; CMV serology was positive. Stimulated PBMCs had first been depleted of CD8+ T cells.

The origin of this receptor is an adult man with HIV who was CMV-seropositive. The chain employs TRBV28 and TRBJ2-7, with unresolved D. Sequenced material: CD4+ T cells sorted from PBMCs after roughly 18-hour stimulation, taken from a patient who received antiretroviral therapy. The CDR3 sequence: CASTTQDPGRDEQYF. CDR3 nucleotides: TGTGCCAGCACCACGCAGGACCCGGGTCGGGACGAGCAGTACTTC.